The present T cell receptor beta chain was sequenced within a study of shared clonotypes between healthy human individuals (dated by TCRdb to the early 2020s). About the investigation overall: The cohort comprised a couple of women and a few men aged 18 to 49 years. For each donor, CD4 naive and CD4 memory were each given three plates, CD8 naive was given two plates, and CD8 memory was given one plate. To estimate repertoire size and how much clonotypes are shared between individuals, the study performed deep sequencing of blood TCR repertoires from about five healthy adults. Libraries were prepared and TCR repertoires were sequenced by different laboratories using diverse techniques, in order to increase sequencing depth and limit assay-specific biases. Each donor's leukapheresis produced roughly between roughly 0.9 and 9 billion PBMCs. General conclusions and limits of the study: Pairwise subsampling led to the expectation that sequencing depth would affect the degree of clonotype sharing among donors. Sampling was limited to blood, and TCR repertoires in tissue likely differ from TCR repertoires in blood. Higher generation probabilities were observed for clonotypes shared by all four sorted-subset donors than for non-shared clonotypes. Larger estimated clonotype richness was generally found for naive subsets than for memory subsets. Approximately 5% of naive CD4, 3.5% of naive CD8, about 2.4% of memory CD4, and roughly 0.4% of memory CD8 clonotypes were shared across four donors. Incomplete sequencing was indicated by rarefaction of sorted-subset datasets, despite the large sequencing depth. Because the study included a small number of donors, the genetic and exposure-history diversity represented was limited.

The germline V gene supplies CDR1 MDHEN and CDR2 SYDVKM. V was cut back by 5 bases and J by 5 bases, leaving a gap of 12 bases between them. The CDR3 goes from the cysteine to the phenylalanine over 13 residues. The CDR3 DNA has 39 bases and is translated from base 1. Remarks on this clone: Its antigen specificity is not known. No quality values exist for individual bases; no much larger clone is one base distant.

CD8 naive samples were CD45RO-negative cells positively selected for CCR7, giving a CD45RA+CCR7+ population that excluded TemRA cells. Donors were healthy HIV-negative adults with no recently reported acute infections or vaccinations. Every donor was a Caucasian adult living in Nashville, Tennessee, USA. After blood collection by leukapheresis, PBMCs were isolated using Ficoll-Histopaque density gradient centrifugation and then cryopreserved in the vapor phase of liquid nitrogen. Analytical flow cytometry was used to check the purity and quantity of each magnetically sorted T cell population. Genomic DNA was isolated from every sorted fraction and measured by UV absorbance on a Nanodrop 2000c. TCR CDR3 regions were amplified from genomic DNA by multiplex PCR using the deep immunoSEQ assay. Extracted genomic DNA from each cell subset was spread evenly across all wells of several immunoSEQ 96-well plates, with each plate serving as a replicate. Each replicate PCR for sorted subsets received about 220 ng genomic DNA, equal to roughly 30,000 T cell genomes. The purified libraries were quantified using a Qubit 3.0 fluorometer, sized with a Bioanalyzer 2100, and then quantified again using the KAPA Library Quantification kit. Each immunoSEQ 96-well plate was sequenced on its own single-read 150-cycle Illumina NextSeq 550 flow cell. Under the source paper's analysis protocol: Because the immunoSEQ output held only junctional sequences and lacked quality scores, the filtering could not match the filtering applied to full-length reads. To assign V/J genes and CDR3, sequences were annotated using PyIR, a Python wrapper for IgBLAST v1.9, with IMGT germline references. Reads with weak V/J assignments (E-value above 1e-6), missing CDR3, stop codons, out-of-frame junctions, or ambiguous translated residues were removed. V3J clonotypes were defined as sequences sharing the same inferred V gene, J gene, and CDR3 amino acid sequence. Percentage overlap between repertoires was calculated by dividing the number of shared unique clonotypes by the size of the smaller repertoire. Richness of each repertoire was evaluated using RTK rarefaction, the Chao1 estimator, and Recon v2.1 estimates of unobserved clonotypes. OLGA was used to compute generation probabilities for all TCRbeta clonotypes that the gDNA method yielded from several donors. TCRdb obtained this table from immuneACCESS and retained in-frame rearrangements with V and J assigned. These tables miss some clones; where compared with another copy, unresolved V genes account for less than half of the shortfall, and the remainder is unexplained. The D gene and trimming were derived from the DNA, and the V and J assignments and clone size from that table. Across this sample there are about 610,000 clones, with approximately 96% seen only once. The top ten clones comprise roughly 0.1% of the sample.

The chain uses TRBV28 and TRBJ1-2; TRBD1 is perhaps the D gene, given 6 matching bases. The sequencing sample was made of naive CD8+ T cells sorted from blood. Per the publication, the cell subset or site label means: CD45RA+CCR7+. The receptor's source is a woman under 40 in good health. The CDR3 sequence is CASSPPGTYGYTF. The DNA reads TGTGCCAGCAGTCCACCCGGGACATATGGCTACACCTTC.